This TCR beta chain was sequenced in a study of cytomegalovirus exposure and HLA in healthy donors. Primers for the PCR totalled 60 Vbeta and 13 Jbeta. Sequencing used immunoSEQ multiplex PCR; TCRdb keeps in-frame clones, though not all of them. The sample includes more than 150,000 clones, over 60% seen only once; the top ten take 1.5% to 2%. Whole-study findings and limits: Associated with HLA alleles at 0.05 false discovery rate in a later analysis were around 17,000 TCR beta sequences. A few chains tied to CMV proved CMV antigen-specific in vitro. The study designated 160 or so TCR beta chains cytomegalovirus-associated. It was reportedly the case that the classifier diagnosed cytomegalovirus status with high specificity and sensitivity.

V was shortened by 6 bases and J by 3 bases, with 6 bases between the two germline ends. CDR3 length equals 12 residues. CDR1 and CDR2 (germline): MNHNS, SASEGT. With respect to this clone: What it recognizes is unknown.

This sequence was found in a man between 18 and 29 years old in good health and CMV-seronegative. The gene calls are TRBV6-1 and TRBJ2-4; tentatively, D is TRBD2 (6 bases). Sequencing input: PBMCs. The CDR3 loop is CASRGGKNIQYF. The CDR3 bases are TGTGCCAGCAGGGGAGGCAAAAACATTCAGTACTTC.